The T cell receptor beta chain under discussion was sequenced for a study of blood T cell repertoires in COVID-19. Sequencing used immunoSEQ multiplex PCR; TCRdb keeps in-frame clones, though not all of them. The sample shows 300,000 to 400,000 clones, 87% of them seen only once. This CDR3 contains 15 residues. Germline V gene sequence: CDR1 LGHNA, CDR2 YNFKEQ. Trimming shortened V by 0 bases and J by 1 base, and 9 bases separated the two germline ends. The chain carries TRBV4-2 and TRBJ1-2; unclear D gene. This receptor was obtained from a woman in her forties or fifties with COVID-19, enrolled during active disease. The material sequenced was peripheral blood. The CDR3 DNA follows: TGTGCCAGCAGCCAAGATGTCAAAAATAACTATGGCTACACCTTC. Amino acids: CASSQDVKNNYGYTF.